The T cell receptor beta chain described here comes from a study of technical replicates of blood from a few donors. The V end lost 5 bases, the J end lost 5 bases, and 15 bases lay between the germline ends. Germline V lookup: CDR1 SGHAT, CDR2 FQNNGV. The CDR3 spans 14 residues. Here immunoSEQ multiplex PCR was the method, and the copy in TCRdb shows in-frame clones only, minus some. The data hold over 70,000 clones, with about 94% observed a single time. The sample was T cells isolated from PBMCs. The rearrangement uses TRBV11-2 and TRBJ2-5, with a weak D call TRBD2 (5 bases). This sequence originates from a human donor in good health. The CDR3 region has the DNA TGTGCCAGCAGCCTGAACGGGGTTGGCGAGACCCAGTACTTC. It translates to CASSLNGVGETQYF.